A single sample is the source of the 32 T cell receptor beta chains below, sequenced in a study of blood T cell repertoires in COVID-19. Clones were read by immunoSEQ multiplex PCR, and TCRdb kept only the in-frame ones, dropping some. The table shows about 75,000 clones, with 85% to 90% occurring only once. Sequencing was carried out using peripheral blood. The receptors originated from a human donor in a cohort sampled during active COVID-19.

J is TRBJ2-1 and V is TRBV13; 8 bases agree with TRBD2. Germline CDR1 is PRHDT and CDR2 is FYEKMQ (reference sequence). The CDR3 covers 12 residues. The DNA for the CDR3 is TGTGCTAGCGGGGTTGGACTAGCCCCATTGTTCTTC. It specifies CASGVGLAPLFF.

The chain combines TRBV5-5 with TRBJ1-3, with a tentative D call TRBD1 (6 bases). Germline V gene data show CDR1 as SGHKS and CDR2 as YYEKEE (reference sequence). This CDR3 region has 16 residues. Trimming took 3 bases from V and 0 from J, leaving 13 bases between them. The CDR3 region has the DNA TGTGCCAGCAGCTCAAGGGGGGGTAGCTCTGGAAACACCATATATTTT. Translated, it gives CASSSRGGSSGNTIYF.

J is TRBJ2-1 and V is TRBV7-2, with 9 bases matching TRBD2. The CDR3 totals 15 residues. Germline values: CDR1 SGHTA, CDR2 FQGNSA. Trimming cost V 4 bases and J 8 bases; bases outside gene matches: 9. This chain's CDR3 is CASSSRAGGYDEQFF. The CDR3 DNA is TGTGCCAGCAGCTCGAGGGCGGGAGGGTATGATGAGCAGTTCTTC.

Turning to this clone: A junction boundary mismatches the germline segment, possibly from a read error. The genes are TRBV2 and TRBJ1-3; 9 bases are a match to TRBD1. The germline V gene has CDR1 SNHLY and CDR2 FYNNEI. CDR3 length: 13 residues. The CDR3 nucleotides are TGTGCCAGCACCCCGGACAGGGGAAGCACCATATATTTT. Protein: CASTPDRGSTIYF.

The chain joins TRBV19 to TRBJ1-6, with 8 bases fitting TRBD1. Germline lookup yields CDR1 LNHDA and CDR2 SQIVND (reference sequence). The CDR3 has 17 amino acids. Trimming took 2 bases from V and 7 from J; bases not matched to a gene: 10. The CDR3 nucleotides are TGTGCCAGTAGTATAAGGGCCGACAGGGGACTGAATTCACCCCTCCACTTT. Protein: CASSIRADRGLNSPLHF.

This clone has only a few counts. The chain combines TRBV7-9 with TRBJ1-2; D is possibly TRBD1 (5 bases). Trimming cost V 1 base and J 14 bases, with 14 bases left between them. This CDR3 has 12 amino acids. The germline V gene encodes CDR1 SEHNR and CDR2 FQNEAQ (reference sequence). The CDR3 DNA is TGTGCCAGCAGCTTAGAATTAGGCCGGGGGACCTTC. Protein sequence: CASSLELGRGTF.

The chain combines TRBV6-2 or TRBV6-3 with TRBJ2-7; 9 bases line up with TRBD1. V dropped 5 bases and J dropped 1; count of bases not matched to a gene: 9. Germline CDR1 and CDR2: MNHEY and SVGEGT. The CDR3 has 16 residues. The CDR3 loop reads CASSRAGQGGSYEQYF. CDR3 bases: TGTGCCAGCAGTCGAGCGGGACAGGGCGGGTCCTACGAGCAGTACTTC.

V is TRBV29-1 and J is TRBJ2-2, with TRBD2 matching over 7 bases. CDR1 and CDR2 from the germline V gene are SQVTM and ANQGSEA. V dropped 5 bases and J dropped 3; count of bases not matched to a gene: 6. This CDR3 contains 14 residues. CDR3 residues: CSVIAGTHTGELFF. In nucleotides, the CDR3 is TGCAGCGTTATAGCGGGTACCCACACCGGGGAGCTGTTTTTT.

The gene calls are TRBV19 and TRBJ2-5; 7 bases are shared with TRBD1. CDR1 and CDR2 (germline): LNHDA, SQIVND (reference sequence). This CDR3 region has 15 residues. V was clipped by 6 bases and J by 2 bases; unmatched bases: 9. The CDR3 spells CASRGTDLRQETQYF. For the CDR3, the DNA is TGTGCCAGTAGAGGGACAGACTTAAGACAAGAGACCCAGTACTTC. The whole variable domain, remainder taken from reference TRBV19 and TRBJ2-5, is DGGITQSPKYLFRKEGQNVTLSCEQNLNHDAMYWYRQDPGQGLRLIYYSQIVNDFQKGDIAEGYSVSREKKESFPLTVTSAQKNPTAFYLCASRGTDLRQETQYFGPGTRLLVL.

J is TRBJ2-1 and V is TRBV7-9; D perhaps matches TRBD1 (6 bases). CDR3 length: 13 residues. The germline gives CDR1 SEHNR, CDR2 FQNEAQ (reference sequence). V gave up 3 bases and J gave up 14 bases, with 17 bases separating them. The CDR3 protein is CASSLGERGSKFF. CDR3 coding DNA: TGTGCCAGCAGCTTGGGTGAGAGGGGGAGCAAGTTCTTC.

This clone appeared a few times. The rearrangement joins TRBV9 to TRBJ2-3, with D hard to call. This CDR3 is built from 14 residues. Germline CDR1 reads SGDLS; CDR2 reads YYNGEE. V shed 1 base and J shed 4 bases, with 10 bases lying between them. Written as DNA, the CDR3 is TGTGCCAGCAGCGTAAGGAGATCCCCAGATACGCAGTATTTT. Protein sequence: CASSVRRSPDTQYF.

This chain uses TRBV9 with TRBJ2-1, with D perhaps matching TRBD2 (5 bases). The CDR3 sequence is 15 residues long. The V end was cut by 4 bases, the J end by 0 bases, with 11 bases between. CDR1 is SGDLS and CDR2 is YYNGEE in the germline V gene. DNA of the CDR3: TGTGCCAGCAGCTCCGGGGTTGGCTCCTACAATGAGCAGTTCTTC. Its protein is CASSSGVGSYNEQFF.

The chain recombines TRBV29-1 with TRBJ1-2; 8 bases are shared with TRBD1. The CDR3 extends over 14 amino acids. V lost 3 bases and J lost 1; bases outside the gene matches: 4. Germline V lookup: CDR1 SQVTM, CDR2 ANQGSEA. DNA of the CDR3: TGCAGCGTTGATGCACAGGGGGATAACTATGGCTACACCTTC. Amino acid sequence: CSVDAQGDNYGYTF.

The chain links TRBV7-6 to TRBJ1-6; no definite D call. The CDR3 extends over 17 amino acids. Trimming pared 6 bases from V and 0 bases from J, leaving 15 bases between. The germline CDR1 and CDR2 sequences are SGHVS and FNYEAQ. The CDR3 DNA is TGTGCCAGCAGGGGAGGGTTCATCCTCTCCTATAATTCACCCCTCCACTTT. It is translated as CASRGGFILSYNSPLHF.

J is TRBJ2-3 and V is TRBV24-1, with 8 bases lining up with TRBD2. CDR3 size: 17 residues. CDR1 is KGHDR, CDR2 SFDVKD, per germline. The trim removed 3 bases at V and 2 bases at J, leaving 9 bases unmatched. Here the CDR3 reads CATSDDHSGESTDTQYF. For the CDR3, the DNA is TGTGCCACCAGTGATGACCATAGCGGGGAATCCACAGATACGCAGTATTTT.

This chain links TRBV28 with TRBJ2-7, with 7 bases fitting TRBD1. The CDR3 is made up of 15 amino acids. Germline V gene data show CDR1 as MDHEN and CDR2 as SYDVKM. V gave up 2 bases and J gave up 7 bases; unmatched junction bases: 11. Here the CDR3 DNA reads TGTGCCAGCAGTTTAGCCGGGACAGCCCCGTGGGAGCAGTACTTC. It specifies CASSLAGTAPWEQYF.

The chain links TRBV9 to TRBJ2-5; TRBD1 is a possible D gene (6 bases). Germline-derived CDR1 and CDR2 are SGDLS and YYNGEE. The CDR3 is made up of 13 amino acids. V was pared by 0 bases and J by 4 bases, with 7 bases between. The CDR3 protein is CASSVGRGETQYF. Written as DNA, the CDR3 is TGTGCCAGCAGCGTAGGCAGGGGAGAGACCCAGTACTTC. Looking up the rest from reference TRBV9 and TRBJ2-5 gives the full variable domain: DSGVTQTPKHLITATGQRVTLRCSPRSGDLSVYWYQQSLDQGLQFLIQYYNGEERAKGNILERFSAQQFPDLHSELNLSSLELGDSALYFCASSVGRGETQYFGPGTRLLVL.

CDR3 sequence (DNA): TGTGCCAGCAGTGCCGATGTCCCGGGAGGCTACACCTTC. It encodes CASSADVPGGYTF. The chain employs TRBV2 and TRBJ1-2; D is unresolved. V lost 4 bases and J lost 8, with 14 bases in between. In germline, CDR1 is SNHLY, CDR2 FYNNEI. The CDR3 is 13 amino acids.

The V call is TRBV7-9, the J call TRBJ2-7; TRBD2 matches 8 bases. CDR3 size: 14 residues. Trimming took 6 bases from V and 6 from J; bases not matched to a gene: 10. Germline CDR1 reads SEHNR; CDR2 reads FQNEAQ (reference sequence). CDR3 bases: TGTGCCAGCAGTCTCCTCGGGGGGGGCGGCGAGCAGTACTTC. Amino acids: CASSLLGGGGEQYF. Filled out from reference TRBV7-9 and TRBJ2-7, the complete variable domain reads DTGVSQNPRHKITKRGQNVTFRCDPISEHNRLYWYRQTLGQGPEFLTYFQNEAQLEKSRLLSDRFSAERPKGSFSTLEIQRTEQGDSAMYLCASSLLGGGGEQYFGPGTRLTVT.

CDR3 DNA: TGTGCCAGCAGCTTGGGAGGTCAGAGCAATCAGCCCCAGCATTTT. Protein sequence: CASSLGGQSNQPQHF. The chain combines TRBV5-4 with TRBJ1-5, with unresolved D. From germline, CDR1 is SGHNT and CDR2 YYREEE (reference sequence). The CDR3 covers 15 residues. Trimming cost V 0 bases and J 1 base, with 8 bases left between them.

The V and J genes are TRBV28 and TRBJ2-1; D uncertain. The CDR3 has 15 amino acids. Germline lookup yields CDR1 MDHEN and CDR2 SYDVKM. Trimming took 5 bases from V and 0 from J, leaving 11 bases between them. This CDR3 reads CASSPGGSSYNEQFF. CDR3 coding DNA: TGTGCCAGCAGTCCCGGCGGCAGCTCCTACAATGAGCAGTTCTTC. Full variable domain (outside the CDR3, taken from reference TRBV28 and TRBJ2-1): DVKVTQSSRYLVKRTGEKVFLECVQDMDHENMFWYRQDPGLGLRLIYFSYDVKMKEKGDIPEGYSVSREKKERFSLILESASTNQTSMYLCASSPGGSSYNEQFFGPGTRLTVL.

The chain has TRBV6-2 or TRBV6-3 and TRBJ2-6, with D possibly matching TRBD2 (6 bases). The CDR3 has 19 amino acids. Deletions cut 2 bases from V and 3 bases from J, with 20 bases between. The germline CDR1 and CDR2 sequences are MNHEY and SVGEGT. CDR3 region: CASSYQMPAGRVGANVLTF. CDR3 nucleotide sequence: TGTGCCAGCAGTTACCAGATGCCGGCGGGGCGGGTTGGGGCCAACGTCCTGACTTTC.

The chain uses TRBV6-5 and TRBJ1-3; no clear D. CDR3 length: 15 residues. Trimming left V 10 bases short and J 0 bases short, with 16 bases between. From germline, CDR1 is MNHEY and CDR2 SVGAGI. CDR3 in amino acids: CANNSPGISGNTIYF. CDR3 nucleotides: TGTGCCAACAACAGTCCGGGGATCTCTGGAAACACCATATATTTT.

The CDR3 protein is CASATSSVGSSYEQYF. The CDR3 DNA follows: TGTGCCAGCGCCACATCATCAGTGGGGAGCTCCTACGAGCAGTACTTC. V gene TRBV18 combines with J gene TRBJ2-7; D is possibly TRBD2 (5 bases). Germline lookup yields CDR1 KGHSH and CDR2 LQKENI. There are 16 residues in the CDR3. V lost 8 bases and J 0 bases, leaving 20 bases between the germline ends.

The chain is built from TRBV28 and TRBJ1-5; 7 bases line up with TRBD1. The CDR3 extends over 20 amino acids. The ends lost 7 bases at V and 0 bases at J; junction bases unmatched: 21. Germline CDR1 MDHEN, CDR2 SYDVKM. This CDR3 reads CASMGPPGQRRLLSNQPQHF. The CDR3 nucleotides are TGTGCCAGCATGGGTCCCCCGGGACAGAGAAGACTACTTAGCAATCAGCCCCAGCATTTT.

The chain has TRBV19 and TRBJ1-5; the D gene is possibly TRBD1 (6 bases). CDR3 length: 15 amino acids. Trimming took off 7 bases at V and 6 bases at J, with 19 bases between the two ends. Germline loops: CDR1 LNHDA, CDR2 SQIVND (reference sequence). In nucleotides, the CDR3 is TGTGCCAGTACTATCGAATCGACAGGCACTCAGCCCCAGCATTTT. Its translation is CASTIESTGTQPQHF.

The chain carries TRBV7-2 and TRBJ1-1, with unresolved D. V shed 6 bases and J shed 1 base, with 9 bases lying between them. The CDR3 runs to 13 residues. Germline lookup yields CDR1 SGHTA and CDR2 FQGNSA. The CDR3 DNA sequence: TGTGCCAGCAGTACCTCGAGGAACACTGAAGCTTTCTTT. This gives the protein CASSTSRNTEAFF.

The V call is TRBV7-2, the J call TRBJ2-5, with 11 positions matching TRBD2. CDR1 is SGHTA and CDR2 is FQGNSA in the germline V gene. The V segment lost 4 bases and the J segment 0 bases; nucleotides outside the gene matches: 1. The CDR3 is 15 residues long. The CDR3 protein is CASSSTSGDQETQYF. CDR3 in DNA: TGTGCCAGCAGCTCGACTAGCGGGGACCAAGAGACCCAGTACTTC.

The chain carries TRBV20-1 and TRBJ2-2; D possibly corresponds to TRBD2 (6 bases). Germline V gene data show CDR1 as DFQATT and CDR2 as SNEGSKA (reference sequence). The V gene lost 3 bases and the J gene lost 6 bases, with 17 bases spanning the gap. The CDR3 is made up of 15 amino acids. The CDR3 DNA reads TGCAGTGCTAGTGGCCCGACTACTAGCTCCGGGGAGCTGTTTTTT. Encoded protein: CSASGPTTSSGELFF.

The chain combines TRBV18 with TRBJ1-1; D unclear. The CDR3 totals 14 residues. Germline V gives CDR1 KGHSH, CDR2 LQKENI. V was clipped by 6 bases and J by 5 bases, with 16 bases between them. The CDR3 loop is CASSPEAGKTEAFF. DNA of the CDR3: TGTGCCAGCTCCCCAGAGGCGGGGAAGACTGAAGCTTTCTTT.

This CDR3 is CAWSGAGIPGELFF. As DNA, the CDR3 is TGTGCCTGGAGTGGAGCCGGGATTCCGGGGGAGCTGTTTTTT. This chain links TRBV30 with TRBJ2-2; tentatively, D is TRBD2 (5 bases). CDR1 is GTSNPN and CDR2 is SVGIG in the germline V gene (reference sequence). This CDR3 is built from 14 residues. V was pared by 1 base and J by 8 bases, with 14 bases between.

The rearrangement joins TRBV6-5 to TRBJ2-2, with D perhaps TRBD2 (5 bases). V lost 2 bases and J 6 bases, leaving 16 bases between the germline ends. The CDR3 consists of 16 residues. Germline values: CDR1 MNHEY, CDR2 SVGAGI. This CDR3 reads CASSYGTSYAPGELFF. Here the CDR3 DNA reads TGTGCCAGCAGTTACGGTACTAGTTATGCTCCCGGGGAGCTGTTTTTT.